Below, 10 T cell receptor beta chains from the same sample are listed, as sequenced in a study of blood T cell repertoires in COVID-19. Clones were sequenced by immunoSEQ multiplex PCR, and TCRdb holds only the in-frame ones, with some missing. The data hold some 150,000 clones, with approximately 86% observed a single time. Sequenced input: peripheral blood. These receptors came from a man aged 65 to 85 with acute or convalescent COVID-19.

The CDR3 bases are TGTGCCAGCAGCTTTCGGAGGGGTAACCATGAAGAAAAACTGTTTTTT. It codes for CASSFRRGNHEEKLFF. The V gene is TRBV5-8, the J gene TRBJ1-4; a possible D gene is TRBD1 (5 bases). The germline gives CDR1 SGHTS, CDR2 YDEGEE. This CDR3 is built from 16 residues. With 2 bases removed from V and 8 bases from J, the gap between germline ends came to 19 bases.

CDR3: CSASSGSTGELFF. The CDR3, as DNA: TGCAGCGCCAGTAGCGGGTCCACCGGGGAGCTGTTTTTT. The genes are TRBV29-1 and TRBJ2-2, with 7 bases matching TRBD2. Germline V CDR1 and CDR2: SQVTM, ANQGSEA. J was trimmed by 4 bases and V by 7 bases; bases with no gene match: 6. The CDR3 runs 13 residues.

This chain connects TRBV28 to TRBJ1-2, with 10 bases matching TRBD1. The germline gives CDR1 MDHEN, CDR2 SYDVKM. V lost 8 bases and J lost 1; bases outside the gene matches: 10. The CDR3 has 16 amino acids. The CDR3 DNA is TGTGCCAGCGGGCCGGGACAGGGGACGCTTAACTATGGCTACACCTTC. Protein sequence: CASGPGQGTLNYGYTF.

This CDR3 reads CATSDEGQGFQETQYF. The CDR3 DNA reads as TGTGCCACCAGTGATGAGGGACAGGGGTTCCAAGAGACCCAGTACTTC. The chain couples TRBV24-1 to TRBJ2-5; 10 bases map to TRBD1. The CDR3 consists of 16 residues. CDR1 KGHDR and CDR2 SFDVKD come from the germline V gene. The V and J ends lost 3 bases and 1 base, in that order; junction bases with no gene match: 4.

This sequence joins TRBV28 and TRBJ2-7; 9 nucleotides align to TRBD1. V trimming: 6 bases; J trimming: 2 bases; junction bases outside the gene matches: 11. CDR1 and CDR2 (germline): MDHEN, SYDVKM. The CDR3 runs to 16 residues. CDR3 protein: CASSRPNRGRAYEQYF. CDR3 DNA: TGTGCCAGCAGCCGACCAAACAGGGGGCGCGCCTACGAGCAGTACTTC.

Of note for this clone: Just one base apart from a much larger clone, this may be a read error. The CDR3 nucleotides read TGTGCCAGCAGCGGGACAGGGGGCAATCAGCCCCAGCATTTT. It yields the protein CASSGTGGNQPQHF. The chain has TRBV9 and TRBJ1-5; 9 positions agree with TRBD1. Germline loops: CDR1 SGDLS, CDR2 YYNGEE. CDR3 size: 14 residues. The J segment lost 2 bases and the V segment lost 3 bases, leaving 0 bases of the junction unmatched.

Only a few counts were recorded for this clone. The rearrangement links TRBV19 to TRBJ2-2; TRBD2 matches at 8 bases. The CDR3 has 14 residues. The germline CDR1 and CDR2 sequences are LNHDA and SQIVND (reference sequence). Losses at the gene ends were 3 bases for V and 5 bases for J; bases not matched to a gene: 2. The chain's CDR3 is CASSMQRETGELFF. CDR3 bases: TGTGCCAGTAGTATGCAGCGGGAGACCGGGGAGCTGTTTTTT.

The rearrangement links TRBV5-6 to TRBJ1-4; weak D call: TRBD1 (5 bases). This CDR3 spans 14 amino acids. V was cut by 0 bases and J by 8 bases, with 11 bases left in between. Per germline, CDR1 SGHDT and CDR2 YYEEEE. This CDR3 is CASSLGQGVEKLFF. In DNA, the CDR3 is TGTGCCAGCAGCTTGGGGCAGGGTGTGGAAAAACTGTTTTTT.

V gene TRBV28 combines with J gene TRBJ2-1, with TRBD2 identical over 11 bases. This CDR3 has 14 amino acids. Per germline, CDR1 MDHEN and CDR2 SYDVKM. Germline trimming cut 6 bases from V and 4 bases from J; bases unmatched to any gene: 2. Here the CDR3 DNA reads TGTGCCAGCAGGGGGACTAGCGGTTACAATGAGCAGTTCTTC. It specifies CASRGTSGYNEQFF.

The chain employs TRBV28 and TRBJ2-7, with a tentative D call TRBD2 (5 bases). This CDR3 contains 16 residues. The germline V gene encodes CDR1 MDHEN and CDR2 SYDVKM. V gave up 5 bases and J gave up 5 bases, with 22 bases separating them. The DNA of the CDR3 is TGTGCCAGCAGTCTCCTTCCCACTCTTACCGGGGACGAGCAGTACTTC. Amino acid sequence: CASSLLPTLTGDEQYF.